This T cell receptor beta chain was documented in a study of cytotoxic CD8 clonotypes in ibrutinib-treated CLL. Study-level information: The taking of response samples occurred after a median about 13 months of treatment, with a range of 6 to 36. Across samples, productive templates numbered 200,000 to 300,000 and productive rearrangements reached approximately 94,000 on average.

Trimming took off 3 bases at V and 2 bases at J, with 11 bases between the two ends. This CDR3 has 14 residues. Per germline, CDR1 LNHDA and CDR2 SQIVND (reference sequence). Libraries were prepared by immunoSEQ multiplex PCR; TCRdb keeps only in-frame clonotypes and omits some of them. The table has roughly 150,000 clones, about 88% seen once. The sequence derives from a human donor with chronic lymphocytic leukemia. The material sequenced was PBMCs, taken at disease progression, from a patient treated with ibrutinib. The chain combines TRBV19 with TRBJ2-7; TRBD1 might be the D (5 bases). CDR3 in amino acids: CASSIPGNPYEQYF. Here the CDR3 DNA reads TGTGCCAGTAGTATCCCAGGGAACCCCTACGAGCAGTACTTC.